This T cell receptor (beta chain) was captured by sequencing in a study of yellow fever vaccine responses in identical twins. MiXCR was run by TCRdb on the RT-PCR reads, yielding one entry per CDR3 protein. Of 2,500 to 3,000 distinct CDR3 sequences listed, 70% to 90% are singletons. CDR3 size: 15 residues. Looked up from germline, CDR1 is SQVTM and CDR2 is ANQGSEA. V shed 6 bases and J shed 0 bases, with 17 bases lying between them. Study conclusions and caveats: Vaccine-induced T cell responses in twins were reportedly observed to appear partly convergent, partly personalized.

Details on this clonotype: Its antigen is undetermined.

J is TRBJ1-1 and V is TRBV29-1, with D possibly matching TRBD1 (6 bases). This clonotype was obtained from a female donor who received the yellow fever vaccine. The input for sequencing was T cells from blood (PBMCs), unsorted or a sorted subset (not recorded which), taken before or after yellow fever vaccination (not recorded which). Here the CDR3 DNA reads TGCAGCGTGGATCCCGGACAGACTTTGAACACTGAAGCTTTCTTT. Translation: CSVDPGQTLNTEAFF. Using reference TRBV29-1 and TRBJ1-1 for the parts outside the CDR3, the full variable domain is SAVISQKPSRDICQRGTSLTIQCQVDSQVTMMFWYRQQPGQSLTLIATANQGSEATYESGFVIDKFPISRPNLTFSTLTVSNMSPEDSSIYLCSVDPGQTLNTEAFFGQGTRLTVV.